This TCR beta chain was retrieved from a study of identifying expanded T cells in peripheral blood. General study points: Across healthy donors, higher total template counts meant significantly greater approximately two-week count variance. About 1.2 clones differed between technical replicates, versus roughly 16 and 20 over time.

Assay used: immunoSEQ multiplex PCR; TCRdb lists only in-frame clones, some missing. The profile covers around 100,000 clones, with over 70% appearing a single time and about 6% taken by the ten largest. This clone has just one count. What it binds is unknown. No infections or other immune events were documented during collection. This CDR3 comprises 14 residues. Germline assignment: CDR1 SGDLS and CDR2 YYNGEE. J was trimmed by 1 base and V by 5 bases; bases with no gene match: 3. Material: blood. V and J are TRBV9 and TRBJ1-1; 9 bases line up with TRBD1. This TCR was recovered from a person aged 18 to 75 in good health. The DNA for the CDR3 is TGTGCCAGCAGGGGACAGGGATCGAACACTGAAGCTTTCTTT. Its translation: CASRGQGSNTEAFF.